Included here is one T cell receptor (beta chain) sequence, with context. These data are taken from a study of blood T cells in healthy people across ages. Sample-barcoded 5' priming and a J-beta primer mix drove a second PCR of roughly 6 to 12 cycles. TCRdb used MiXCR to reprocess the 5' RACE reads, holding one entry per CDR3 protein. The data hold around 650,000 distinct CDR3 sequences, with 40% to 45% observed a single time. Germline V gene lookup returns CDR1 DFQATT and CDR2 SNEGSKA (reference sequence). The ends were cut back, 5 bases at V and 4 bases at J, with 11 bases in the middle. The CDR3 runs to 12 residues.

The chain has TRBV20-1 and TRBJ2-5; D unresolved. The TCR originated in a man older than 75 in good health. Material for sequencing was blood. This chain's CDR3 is CSAGVLVETQYF. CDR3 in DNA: TGCAGTGCTGGAGTCCTAGTAGAGACCCAGTACTTC.